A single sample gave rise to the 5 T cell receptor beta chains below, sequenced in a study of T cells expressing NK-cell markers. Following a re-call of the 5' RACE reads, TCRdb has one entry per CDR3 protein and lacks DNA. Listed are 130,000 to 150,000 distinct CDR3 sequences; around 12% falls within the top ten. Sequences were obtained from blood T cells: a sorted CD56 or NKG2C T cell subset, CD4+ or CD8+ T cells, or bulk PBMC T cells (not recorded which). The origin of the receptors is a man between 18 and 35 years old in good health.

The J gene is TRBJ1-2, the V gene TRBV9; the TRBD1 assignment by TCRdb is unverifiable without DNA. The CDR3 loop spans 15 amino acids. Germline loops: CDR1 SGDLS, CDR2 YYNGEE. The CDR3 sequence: CASSTDRDSNYGYTF.

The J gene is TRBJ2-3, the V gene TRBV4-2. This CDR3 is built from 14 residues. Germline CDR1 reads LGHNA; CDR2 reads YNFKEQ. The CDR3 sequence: CASSQHEALDTQYF.

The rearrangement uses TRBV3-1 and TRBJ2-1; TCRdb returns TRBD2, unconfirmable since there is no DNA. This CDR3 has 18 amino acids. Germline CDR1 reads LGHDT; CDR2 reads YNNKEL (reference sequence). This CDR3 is CASSQVVVSGRGYNEQFF.

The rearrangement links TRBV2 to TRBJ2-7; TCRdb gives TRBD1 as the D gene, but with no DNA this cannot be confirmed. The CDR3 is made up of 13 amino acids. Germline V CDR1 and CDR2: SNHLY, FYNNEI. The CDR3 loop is CASSETDSYEQYF.

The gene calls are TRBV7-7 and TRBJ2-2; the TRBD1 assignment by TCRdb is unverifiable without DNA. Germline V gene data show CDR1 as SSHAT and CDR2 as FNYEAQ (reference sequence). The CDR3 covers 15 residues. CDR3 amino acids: CASSFETENTGELFF.